One sample yielded the 29 T cell receptor beta chains listed below, sequenced in a study of blood T cell repertoires in COVID-19. Some clones are missing from TCRdb's copy, which holds only in-frame ones; the method was immunoSEQ multiplex PCR. Of 200,000 or so clones in the sample, roughly 88% were seen once. The sample comprised PBMCs or T cells enriched from blood (not recorded which). The receptors were sampled from a woman aged 40 to 55 with acute COVID-19.

This chain uses TRBV2 with TRBJ1-2, with D hard to call. The CDR3 loop spans 14 amino acids. Germline loops: CDR1 SNHLY, CDR2 FYNNEI. The V end was cut by 3 bases, the J end by 1 base, with 9 bases between. The CDR3 loop reads CASSETPINYGYTF. CDR3 nucleotide sequence: TGTGCCAGCAGTGAGACACCAATTAACTATGGCTACACCTTC. The full variable domain, rest sourced from reference TRBV2 and TRBJ1-2, is EPEVTQTPSHQVTQMGQEVILRCVPISNHLYFYWYRQILGQKVEFLVSFYNNEISEKSEIFDDQFSVERPDGSNFTLKIRSTKLEDSAMYFCASSETPINYGYTFGSGTRLTVV.

V gene TRBV6-5 combines with J gene TRBJ1-3, with a weak D call TRBD1 (6 bases). CDR3 size: 15 residues. CDR1 and CDR2 (germline): MNHEY, SVGAGI. The germline V and J ends were trimmed by 6 bases and 2 bases, with 14 bases remaining between them. The CDR3 reads CASRRNTGTGNTIYF. The CDR3, as DNA: TGTGCCAGCAGGAGAAATACAGGGACTGGAAACACCATATATTTT.

This chain connects TRBV19 to TRBJ1-1; tentative D call: TRBD1 (5 bases). The CDR3 has 15 amino acids. Germline CDR1 and CDR2: LNHDA and SQIVND (reference sequence). V dropped 7 bases and J dropped 6 bases, with 21 bases sitting between them. The CDR3 loop reads CASIGARGYGAEAFF. CDR3 DNA: TGTGCCAGTATAGGGGCACGGGGGTATGGCGCTGAAGCTTTCTTT.

The J gene is TRBJ2-1, the V gene TRBV13; 10 bases line up with TRBD2. The CDR3 runs 15 residues. Germline V gives CDR1 PRHDT, CDR2 FYEKMQ (reference sequence). J lost 5 bases, V lost 0 bases, and 1 base had no gene match. CDR3 coding DNA: TGTGCCAGCAGCTTAGGGACTAGCGGGCACAATGAGCAGTTCTTC. The encoded protein is CASSLGTSGHNEQFF.

The CDR3 spells CASSPGVSTGELFF. CDR3 DNA: TGTGCCAGCTCCCCCGGGGTGAGCACCGGGGAGCTGTTTTTT. The J gene is TRBJ2-2, the V gene TRBV18, with D tentatively TRBD2 (5 bases). Trimming shortened V by 6 bases and J by 4 bases, and 12 bases separated the two germline ends. This CDR3 contains 14 residues. Germline V gives CDR1 KGHSH, CDR2 LQKENI.

Of note for this clone: This same CDR3 is encoded by further DNA sequences in the sample. V is TRBV7-8 and J is TRBJ1-5, with 7 bases fitting TRBD1. CDR1 and CDR2 from the germline V gene are SGHVS and FQNEAQ. CDR3 size: 16 residues. The V gene end was trimmed by 1 base and the J gene end by 1 base; junction bases not matched to a gene: 4. As DNA, the CDR3 is TGTGCCAGCAGCTTAGGAGGGGGCGCCAGCAATCAGCCCCAGCATTTT. Amino acid sequence: CASSLGGGASNQPQHF.

V and J are TRBV9 and TRBJ2-2; a weak D match, TRBD1 (6 bases). Trimming left V 0 bases short and J 5 bases short, with 11 bases between. Germline CDR1 SGDLS, CDR2 YYNGEE. The CDR3 sequence is 15 residues long. The CDR3 reads CASSVGPRGTGELFF. Written as DNA, the CDR3 is TGTGCCAGCAGCGTAGGGCCCAGGGGAACCGGGGAGCTGTTTTTT.

The rearrangement links TRBV18 to TRBJ2-5; D is unresolved. The CDR3 covers 14 residues. Germline CDR1 reads KGHSH; CDR2 reads LQKENI. The V gene lost 0 bases and the J gene lost 5 bases, with 10 bases spanning the gap. The CDR3 coding sequence is TGTGCCAGCTCACCACCCTGGTCAGCGGAGACCCAGTACTTC. Its protein is CASSPPWSAETQYF.

This chain connects TRBV30 to TRBJ2-3; D gene uncertain. Germline loops: CDR1 GTSNPN, CDR2 SVGIG (reference sequence). Deletions cut 0 bases from V and 4 bases from J, with 11 bases between. This CDR3 region has 14 residues. The CDR3 coding sequence is TGTGCCTGGAGTGTAGGCCTAGACGCAGATACGCAGTATTTT. Translating it yields CAWSVGLDADTQYF.

The rearrangement uses TRBV7-6 and TRBJ2-2; TRBD1 matches at 8 bases. V dropped 4 bases and J dropped 2; count of bases not matched to a gene: 12. The germline gives CDR1 SGHVS, CDR2 FNYEAQ. The CDR3 is 18 amino acids. The CDR3 DNA follows: TGTGCCAGCAGCTACGCCCCAACAGGGGGTATCAACACCGGGGAGCTGTTTTTT. Protein: CASSYAPTGGINTGELFF.

This clone was recorded once. The rearrangement uses TRBV7-2 and TRBJ2-7, with 8 bases identical to TRBD1. The CDR3 runs to 15 residues. V lost 5 bases, J lost 3 bases, and 9 bases stayed unmatched. Germline lookup yields CDR1 SGHTA and CDR2 FQGNSA. The CDR3 coding sequence is TGTGCCAGCAGCCTTTCGACAGGGGCAAACTACGAGCAGTACTTC. Its translation is CASSLSTGANYEQYF.

The rearrangement joins TRBV5-1 to TRBJ2-5, with D possibly TRBD2 on 5 matching bases. CDR1 is SGHRS and CDR2 is YFSETQ in the germline V gene. V gave up 2 bases and J gave up 4 bases, with 15 bases separating them. This CDR3 contains 15 residues. For the CDR3, the DNA is TGCGCCAGCAGCTTCTCTGGCGGCGGAGGAGAGACCCAGTACTTC. This encodes CASSFSGGGGETQYF.

The J gene is TRBJ2-3, the V gene TRBV2, with a possible D match to TRBD2 (5 bases). Germline CDR1 SNHLY, CDR2 FYNNEI. V dropped 4 bases and J dropped 6 bases, with 11 bases sitting between them. The CDR3 covers 13 residues. The CDR3 sequence: CASSGTAWDTQYF. The CDR3 bases are TGTGCCAGCAGTGGGACTGCGTGGGATACGCAGTATTTT.

The genes are TRBV5-6 and TRBJ1-2, with 9 bases matching TRBD1. There are 13 residues in the CDR3. Unmatched junction bases numbered 3, after V lost 4 bases and J lost 5 bases. The germline V gene encodes CDR1 SGHDT and CDR2 YYEEEE. CDR3: CASSPGTGYGYTF. The CDR3 bases are TGTGCCAGCAGCCCAGGGACAGGGTATGGCTACACCTTC.

This chain uses TRBV19 with TRBJ2-3, with 7 positions matching TRBD2. The CDR3 is made up of 14 amino acids. V dropped 5 bases and J dropped 1; count of bases not matched to a gene: 3. Germline assignment: CDR1 LNHDA and CDR2 SQIVND (reference sequence). CDR3 DNA: TGTGCCAGTAGTCCCAGCGGGGGCACAGATACGCAGTATTTT. Translated, it gives CASSPSGGTDTQYF.

V usage is TRBV24-1 and J usage is TRBJ1-2; D call uncertain. CDR3 length: 16 amino acids. Trimming removed 8 bases from V and 0 bases from J, with 18 bases in between. The germline gives CDR1 KGHDR, CDR2 SFDVKD. The CDR3 DNA is TGTGCCACCAACTGGTTCGGTTCCCACCCTAACTATGGCTACACCTTC. Amino acid sequence: CATNWFGSHPNYGYTF.

This rearrangement joins TRBV14 to TRBJ2-1, with TRBD2 identical over 10 bases. Per the germline V gene, CDR1 is SGHDN and CDR2 is FVKESK. Trimming removed 0 bases from V and 9 bases from J; junction bases left unmatched: 11. CDR3 size: 17 residues. The DNA of the CDR3 is TGTGCCAGCAGCCAAGATTGGGGGGCTAGCGGGAGCTCTGAGCAGTTCTTC. Translated: CASSQDWGASGSSEQFF. Based on the CDR3 plus reference TRBV14 and TRBJ2-1, the full variable domain is EAGVTQFPSHSVIEKGQTVTLRCDPISGHDNLYWYRRVMGKEIKFLLHFVKESKQDESGMPNNRFLAERTGGTYSTLKVQPAELEDSGVYFCASSQDWGASGSSEQFFGPGTRLTVL.

The CDR3 nucleotides read TGCGCCACCTCCCAGCGGGGCGTCGATGAAAAACTGTTTTTT. Encoded protein: CATSQRGVDEKLFF. The genes are TRBV10-2 and TRBJ1-4, with D perhaps TRBD1 (5 bases). Trimming took 10 bases from V and 6 from J, leaving 18 bases between them. This CDR3 is built from 14 residues. Germline CDR1 WSHSY, CDR2 SAAADI.

The rearrangement uses TRBV15 and TRBJ1-6; D not resolved. Germline V gives CDR1 LNHNV, CDR2 YYDKDF (reference sequence). CDR3 length: 17 amino acids. The V gene lost 3 bases and the J gene lost 5 bases, with 17 bases spanning the gap. CDR3 protein: CATSSLRWSPDNSPLHF. In DNA form, the CDR3 reads TGTGCCACCAGCAGTCTTAGATGGTCCCCCGATAATTCACCCCTCCACTTT.

The chain uses TRBV2 and TRBJ1-4; D remains unclear. Germline values: CDR1 SNHLY, CDR2 FYNNEI. V dropped 2 bases and J dropped 6 bases, with 10 bases sitting between them. This CDR3 contains 14 residues. The CDR3 DNA is TGTGCCAGCAGTGAACGGGGTCGGGATGAAAAACTGTTTTTT. Translated: CASSERGRDEKLFF.

To note about this clone: Other nucleotide sequences from this sample produce the same CDR3. The V gene is TRBV6-5, the J gene TRBJ1-4; a weak D match, TRBD1 (5 bases). In germline, CDR1 is MNHEY, CDR2 SVGAGI. Trimming took off 0 bases at V and 7 bases at J, with 12 bases between the two ends. The CDR3 spans 15 residues. CDR3 coding DNA: TGTGCCAGCAGTTACTCGGGGGGTCGGGGTGAAAAACTGTTTTTT. It translates to CASSYSGGRGEKLFF.

The V and J genes are TRBV6-6 and TRBJ2-2, with TRBD1 matching 7 bases. The germline CDR1 and CDR2 sequences are MNHNY and SVGAGI (reference sequence). After removal of 6 bases from V and 5 bases from J, the junction contained 6 bases not matched to a gene. This CDR3 contains 14 residues. The CDR3 reads CASSQTRGTGELFF. As DNA, the CDR3 is TGTGCCAGCAGCCAGACCAGGGGGACCGGGGAGCTGTTTTTT.

V usage is TRBV5-1 and J usage is TRBJ1-1; a weak D match, TRBD1 (5 bases). The length of the CDR3 is 13 residues. The germline CDR1 and CDR2 sequences are SGHRS and YFSETQ. Trimming stripped 2 bases from V and 5 bases from J, with 10 bases between. CDR3 bases: TGCGCCAGCAGCTTTACGGGGGATACTGAAGCTTTCTTT. This codes for CASSFTGDTEAFF. The variable domain in full, with the rest retrieved from reference TRBV5-1 and TRBJ1-1, is KAGVTQTPRYLIKTRGQQVTLSCSPISGHRSVSWYQQTPGQGLQFLFEYFSETQRNKGNFPGRFSGRQFSNSRSEMNVSTLELGDSALYLCASSFTGDTEAFFGQGTRLTVV.

The chain joins TRBV7-9 to TRBJ2-7, with a weak D call TRBD1 (6 bases). The V gene lost 11 bases and the J gene lost 6 bases, with 26 bases spanning the gap. This CDR3 has 15 amino acids. Looked up from germline, CDR1 is SEHNR and CDR2 is FQNEAQ (reference sequence). The chain's CDR3 is CAGAGGPQGLGEQYF. CDR3 nucleotides: TGTGCCGGAGCCGGTGGACCACAGGGTCTAGGCGAGCAGTACTTC.

The V call is TRBV2, the J call TRBJ2-7, with 7 bases that match TRBD1. Germline CDR1 reads SNHLY; CDR2 reads FYNNEI. The CDR3 runs 15 residues. The V and J ends lost 1 base and 2 bases, in that order; junction bases with no gene match: 5. CDR3 nucleotides: TGTGCCAGCAGTGAAGTCAGACAGGGACCCTACGAGCAGTACGTC. Translating gives CASSEVRQGPYEQYV.

This rearrangement joins TRBV19 to TRBJ2-2; TRBD1 matches at 10 bases. The J segment lost 4 bases and the V segment lost 6 bases, leaving 5 bases of the junction unmatched. CDR1 LNHDA and CDR2 SQIVND come from the germline V gene (reference sequence). The CDR3 totals 15 residues. The CDR3 DNA reads as TGTGCCAGTAGCCCGACAGGGGGCGGCACCGGGGAGCTGTTTTTT. Translation gives CASSPTGGGTGELFF.

V gene TRBV11-2 combines with J gene TRBJ2-1; 10 bases match TRBD2. Germline CDR1 is SGHAT and CDR2 is FQNNGV. V lost 5 bases to trimming and J lost 7 bases; unmatched junction nucleotides: 5. CDR3 length equals 14 residues. CDR3 region: CASSPLAGRNEQFF. The CDR3 nucleotides read TGTGCCAGCAGCCCACTAGCGGGGAGGAATGAGCAGTTCTTC.

The chain uses TRBV7-9 and TRBJ2-1; 9 positions agree with TRBD2. Germline V gene lookup returns CDR1 SEHNR and CDR2 FQNEAQ (reference sequence). V dropped 2 bases and J dropped 7; count of bases not matched to a gene: 3. This CDR3 contains 14 residues. The CDR3 sequence is CASSLILAGNEQFF. The CDR3 DNA follows: TGTGCCAGCAGCTTAATACTAGCGGGTAATGAGCAGTTCTTC. Together with reference TRBV7-9 and TRBJ2-1, the CDR3 gives the full variable domain: DTGVSQNPRHKITKRGQNVTFRCDPISEHNRLYWYRQTLGQGPEFLTYFQNEAQLEKSRLLSDRFSAERPKGSFSTLEIQRTEQGDSAMYLCASSLILAGNEQFFGPGTRLTVL.

The chain is built from TRBV7-6 and TRBJ1-2, with 10 nucleotides matching TRBD1. V lost 5 bases and J lost 8; bases outside the gene matches: 5. The CDR3 is 13 amino acids. In germline, CDR1 is SGHVS, CDR2 FNYEAQ. CDR3 sequence reads: CASSPGQGGGYTF. The CDR3 nucleotides read TGTGCCAGCAGCCCTGGACAGGGGGGAGGCTACACCTTC.